This entry concerns a single T cell receptor (beta chain). The data derive from a study of control samples from healthy donors and cancer patients. The V gene's germline CDR1 is SGHAT and CDR2 FQNNGV. V was pared by 6 bases and J by 0 bases, with 13 bases between. The CDR3 has 15 amino acids. Assay used: immunoSEQ multiplex PCR; TCRdb lists only in-frame clones, some missing. This sample has about 120,000 clones; approximately 89% occur once, and the top ten carry approximately 3.2%. Sequenced: blood. The TCR sequence derives from a man in his forties in good health. The chain is built from TRBV11-2 and TRBJ2-3; D gene unclear. CDR3 sequence reads: CASRTAAASTDTQYF. CDR3 in DNA: TGTGCCAGCAGAACGGCAGCCGCTAGCACAGATACGCAGTATTTT.